One sample yielded the 30 T cell receptor beta chains listed below, sequenced in a study of cytomegalovirus exposure and HLA in healthy donors. PCR was performed using 60 Vbeta and 13 Jbeta primers. Libraries were prepared by immunoSEQ multiplex PCR; TCRdb keeps only in-frame clonotypes and omits some of them. Seen here are roughly 150,000 clones, 60% to 80% observed once, and the top ten hold about 1.7%. Sequences were obtained from PBMCs. The receptors shown here come from a woman under 40 in good health and CMV-seronegative.

V gene TRBV7-8 combines with J gene TRBJ2-1; D call uncertain. The CDR3 totals 11 residues. Trimming took 4 bases from V and 10 from J, leaving 8 bases between them. Germline V lookup: CDR1 SGHVS, CDR2 FQNEAQ. The CDR3 loop reads CASSSPLEQFF. CDR3 bases: TGTGCCAGCAGCTCCCCCTTAGAGCAGTTCTTC.

This clone showed up just a few times. The chain has TRBV25-1 and TRBJ1-2; D gene ambiguous. The CDR3 totals 12 residues. Germline V gene lookup returns CDR1 MGHDK and CDR2 SYGVNS. V gave up 4 bases and J gave up 1 base, with 4 bases separating them. CDR3 bases: TGTGCCAGCAGTGCGGGTAACTATGGCTACACCTTC. This codes for CASSAGNYGYTF.

The J gene is TRBJ2-7, the V gene TRBV5-3; no reliable D call. TRBV5-3 is an open reading frame whose function is uncertain. Trimming shortened V by 4 bases and J by 3 bases, and 5 bases separated the two germline ends. CDR3 length: 11 amino acids. CDR3: CARSIHYEQYF. CDR3 coding DNA: TGTGCCAGAAGCATTCACTACGAGCAGTACTTC.

This sequence joins TRBV2 and TRBJ2-3; 8 nucleotides align to TRBD1. The CDR3 extends over 16 amino acids. CDR1 and CDR2 from the germline V gene are SNHLY and FYNNEI. V shed 9 bases, J shed 0 bases, and the junction held 11 bases outside the gene matches. This CDR3 reads CASGARDRRSTDTQYF. CDR3 nucleotides: TGTGCCAGTGGGGCACGGGACAGGCGAAGCACAGATACGCAGTATTTT.

The chain joins TRBV27 to TRBJ2-4; D might be TRBD1 (5 bases). V was cut by 5 bases and J by 0 bases, with 11 bases left in between. Germline CDR1 reads MNHEY; CDR2 reads SMNVEV (reference sequence). The CDR3 length is 15 residues. CDR3 sequence (DNA): TGTGCCAGCAGTCGAACAGGCGTAGCCAAAAACATTCAGTACTTC. Amino acids: CASSRTGVAKNIQYF.

This clone was picked up a small number of times. The rearrangement joins TRBV14 to TRBJ1-3; D is possibly TRBD1 (6 bases). Per the germline V gene, CDR1 is SGHDN and CDR2 is FVKESK. The CDR3 covers 16 residues. V was shortened by 1 base and J by 0 bases, with 10 bases between the two germline ends. Written as DNA, the CDR3 is TGTGCCAGCAGCCAAGTGGGGGCTGGCTCTGGAAACACCATATATTTT. This gives the protein CASSQVGAGSGNTIYF.

This clone appeared a few times. V usage is TRBV29-1 and J usage is TRBJ2-2; TRBD1 might be the D (6 bases). The CDR3 loop spans 14 amino acids. Germline loops: CDR1 SQVTM, CDR2 ANQGSEA. Trimming removed 7 bases from V and 0 bases from J, with 12 bases in between. Written as DNA, the CDR3 is TGCAGCGCCCGGACAGTCGCGAACACCGGGGAGCTGTTTTTT. Protein product: CSARTVANTGELFF.

This clone has just one count. CDR3 region: CASSLWTGGSNYGYTF. In nucleotides, the CDR3 is TGCGCCAGCAGCTTATGGACAGGGGGATCCAACTATGGCTACACCTTC. The chain couples TRBV5-1 to TRBJ1-2, with TRBD1 identical over 10 bases. J was trimmed by 2 bases and V by 2 bases; bases with no gene match: 6. Per germline, CDR1 SGHRS and CDR2 YFSETQ. The CDR3 length is 16 residues.

The genes are TRBV29-1 and TRBJ2-7, with D hard to call. Per germline, CDR1 SQVTM and CDR2 ANQGSEA. Trimming took 5 bases from V and 3 from J, leaving 8 bases between them. The CDR3 has 11 amino acids. CDR3 nucleotides: TGCAGCGTTAACAGCTTCTACGAGCAGTACTTC. This encodes CSVNSFYEQYF.

This clone was seen a few times. Germline and junction disagree at one end, which may indicate a read error. This chain joins TRBV11-2 and TRBJ1-1; unclear D gene. CDR3 length equals 14 residues. In germline, CDR1 is SGHAT, CDR2 FQNNGV. CDR3 loop: CASSLASDVEGAFF. The CDR3 DNA sequence: TGTGCCAGCAGTTTAGCTTCGGACGTCGAGGGAGCTTTCTTT. Full variable domain (missing parts from reference TRBV11-2 and TRBJ1-1): EAGVAQSPRYKIIEKRQSVAFWCNPISGHATLYWYQQILGQGPKLLIQFQNNGVVDDSQLPKDRFSAERLKGVDSTLKIQPAKLEDSAVYLCASSLASDVEGAFFGQGTRLTVV.

The DNA of the CDR3 is TGTGCCAGCTCACCCCCGGGACAGGGGGCGCGGACTGAAGCTTTCTTT. Encoded protein: CASSPPGQGARTEAFF. The chain joins TRBV18 to TRBJ1-1, with 12 bases identical to TRBD1. The CDR3 is made up of 16 amino acids. J gave up 5 bases and V 3 bases, and 7 bases lay outside the gene matches. Germline CDR1 and CDR2: KGHSH and LQKENI. Drawing the rest from reference TRBV18 and TRBJ1-1, the complete variable domain is NAGVMQNPRHLVRRRGQEARLRCSPMKGHSHVYWYRQLPEEGLKFMVYLQKENIIDESGMPKERFSAEFPKEGPSILRIQQVVRGDSAAYFCASSPPGQGARTEAFFGQGTRLTVV.

The V and J genes are TRBV4-1 and TRBJ1-5; TRBD1 matches 10 bases. Germline CDR1 and CDR2: MGHRA and YSYEKL. CDR3 size: 15 residues. V was clipped by 2 bases and J by 4 bases; unmatched bases: 2. The CDR3 loop is CASSQWTGGNQPQHF. The CDR3 bases are TGCGCCAGCAGCCAATGGACAGGGGGTAATCAGCCCCAGCATTTT.

The chain uses TRBV5-5 and TRBJ2-1; D gene unclear. The CDR3 has 15 amino acids. Germline lookup yields CDR1 SGHKS and CDR2 YYEKEE (reference sequence). V lost 4 bases, J lost 7 bases, and 18 bases lay in between. The CDR3, as DNA: TGTGCCAGCAGCGATCGACCTCTCACAGAAAATGAGCAGTTCTTC. Encoded protein: CASSDRPLTENEQFF. Combining the CDR3 with reference TRBV5-5 and TRBJ2-1 gives the whole variable domain DAGVTQSPTHLIKTRGQQVTLRCSPISGHKSVSWYQQVLGQGPQFIFQYYEKEERGRGNFPDRFSARQFPNYSSELNVNALLLGDSALYLCASSDRPLTENEQFFGPGTRLTVL.

The chain carries TRBV9 and TRBJ2-3; 9 nucleotides match TRBD2. V shed 0 bases and J 4 bases; nucleotides not matched to a gene: 18. Germline assignment: CDR1 SGDLS and CDR2 YYNGEE. CDR3 size: 20 residues. The CDR3 nucleotides are TGTGCCAGCAGCGTAGATCCTCCCCTGACTATCGCGGGGGGGCCAGATACGCAGTATTTT. It encodes CASSVDPPLTIAGGPDTQYF.

The chain carries TRBV18 and TRBJ1-3; possible D gene TRBD1, 6 bases. V dropped 2 bases and J dropped 4 bases, with 18 bases sitting between them. The CDR3 has 17 amino acids. In germline, CDR1 is KGHSH, CDR2 LQKENI. The CDR3 protein is CASSPFRDTQRGNTIYF. CDR3 DNA sequence: TGTGCCAGCTCACCATTCCGGGACACGCAGCGAGGAAACACCATATATTTT.

The chain joins TRBV5-5 to TRBJ2-4, with 8 bases fitting TRBD2. The trim removed 4 bases at V and 0 bases at J, leaving 12 bases unmatched. Per germline, CDR1 SGHKS and CDR2 YYEKEE (reference sequence). This CDR3 spans 18 amino acids. CDR3 bases: TGTGCCAGCAGCCCGCTTCGGGAGGGGACGTTAGCCAAAAACATTCAGTACTTC. This gives the protein CASSPLREGTLAKNIQYF.

The gene calls are TRBV9 and TRBJ1-4; 7 bases agree with TRBD1. V shed 4 bases, J shed 2 bases, and the junction held 8 bases outside the gene matches. The CDR3 is made up of 16 amino acids. Germline CDR1 reads SGDLS; CDR2 reads YYNGEE. The CDR3 sequence is CASSSHTGATNEKLFF. The CDR3 DNA is TGTGCCAGCAGCTCCCACACAGGGGCGACTAATGAAAAACTGTTTTTT.

This rearrangement joins TRBV6-6 to TRBJ2-6; no clear D. Trimming cost V 6 bases and J 0 bases, with 6 bases left between them. The CDR3 sequence is 14 residues long. CDR1 is MNHNY, CDR2 SVGAGI, per germline (reference sequence). CDR3 coding DNA: TGTGCCAGCAGCCCCAACTCTGGGGCCAACGTCCTGACTTTC. As protein: CASSPNSGANVLTF.

The rearrangement links TRBV27 to TRBJ2-5; D gene ambiguous. There are 13 residues in the CDR3. Germline V lookup: CDR1 MNHEY, CDR2 SMNVEV (reference sequence). V was pared by 5 bases and J by 2 bases, with 9 bases between. The CDR3 is CASSVVEQETQYF. As DNA, the CDR3 is TGTGCCAGCAGTGTCGTTGAGCAAGAGACCCAGTACTTC.

This chain joins TRBV7-9 and TRBJ1-6; possible D gene TRBD1, 6 bases. CDR1 is SEHNR, CDR2 FQNEAQ, per germline (reference sequence). Trimming stripped 6 bases from V and 6 bases from J, with 15 bases between. The CDR3 is 15 amino acids. The DNA for the CDR3 is TGTGCCAGCAGGTCCCACAGGGTACTTAATTCACCCCTCCACTTT. Translating it yields CASRSHRVLNSPLHF.

The chain has TRBV6-1 and TRBJ1-6; 8 nucleotides agree with TRBD1. CDR3 length: 15 amino acids. Germline CDR1 MNHNS, CDR2 SASEGT. J was trimmed by 10 bases and V by 9 bases; bases with no gene match: 14. In nucleotides, the CDR3 is TGTGCCAGTCACCTACCTAGCCAGGGGGCCTCACCCCTCCACTTT. Translating it yields CASHLPSQGASPLHF.

This clone came up once. The chain joins TRBV18 to TRBJ2-3; TRBD1 matches 9 bases. The V segment lost 6 bases and the J segment 5 bases; nucleotides outside the gene matches: 6. The CDR3 is made up of 14 amino acids. Germline assignment: CDR1 KGHSH and CDR2 LQKENI. The CDR3 reads CASSTGGKIDTQYF. Here the CDR3 DNA reads TGTGCCAGCTCGACAGGGGGGAAGATAGATACGCAGTATTTT.

The V gene is TRBV18, the J gene TRBJ1-3, with TRBD1 identical over 7 bases. The CDR3 sequence is 16 residues long. Germline V gives CDR1 KGHSH, CDR2 LQKENI. Losses at the gene ends were 1 base for V and 0 bases for J; bases not matched to a gene: 3. DNA for the CDR3: TGTGCCAGCTCACCACAGCAGGGGGACTCTGGAAACACCATATATTTT. Its protein product is CASSPQQGDSGNTIYF. The entire variable domain, with the rest obtained from reference TRBV18 and TRBJ1-3, is as follows: NAGVMQNPRHLVRRRGQEARLRCSPMKGHSHVYWYRQLPEEGLKFMVYLQKENIIDESGMPKERFSAEFPKEGPSILRIQQVVRGDSAAYFCASSPQQGDSGNTIYFGEGSWLTVV.

This chain links TRBV18 with TRBJ1-5; 9 bases are shared with TRBD1. Per the germline V gene, CDR1 is KGHSH and CDR2 is LQKENI. This CDR3 is 14 amino acids long. The V gene end was trimmed by 1 base and the J gene end by 5 bases; junction bases not matched to a gene: 0. In DNA, the CDR3 is TGTGCCAGCTCACCACGGGACAGGGATCAGCCCCAGCATTTT. It encodes CASSPRDRDQPQHF.

The genes are TRBV4-1 and TRBJ2-1; the D gene is possibly TRBD2 (7 bases). The germline gives CDR1 MGHRA, CDR2 YSYEKL. Trimming took off 5 bases at V and 3 bases at J, with 17 bases between the two ends. CDR3 length: 16 amino acids. This CDR3 reads CASSDRGGSVYNEQFF. In DNA, the CDR3 is TGCGCCAGCAGCGATAGGGGGGGGTCCGTCTACAATGAGCAGTTCTTC.

CDR3 protein: CASSLASGGATDTQYF. The CDR3 DNA sequence: TGTGCCAGCAGCTTGGCAAGCGGGGGGGCCACAGATACGCAGTATTTT. The chain is built from TRBV5-5 and TRBJ2-3; 10 bases match TRBD2. V lost 0 bases, J lost 2 bases, and 3 bases stayed unmatched. The CDR3 is made up of 16 amino acids. Germline lookup yields CDR1 SGHKS and CDR2 YYEKEE (reference sequence).

J is TRBJ2-3 and V is TRBV19; D might be TRBD1 (6 bases). Germline V gives CDR1 LNHDA, CDR2 SQIVND (reference sequence). The CDR3 length is 13 residues. The germline V and J ends were trimmed by 4 bases and 4 bases, with 9 bases remaining between them. Here the CDR3 reads CASSTGVPDTQYF. The CDR3 DNA is TGTGCCAGTAGTACAGGGGTTCCAGATACGCAGTATTTT.

This chain connects TRBV5-6 to TRBJ2-5, with D maybe TRBD1 (6 bases). CDR1 SGHDT and CDR2 YYEEEE come from the germline V gene. V gave up 2 bases and J gave up 5 bases, with 19 bases separating them. The CDR3 is 16 residues long. CDR3 bases: TGTGCCAGCAGCTTTCCAGGGGCACCCAGCAAGGAGACCCAGTACTTC. Encoded protein: CASSFPGAPSKETQYF.

J is TRBJ1-5 and V is TRBV27; a weak D match, TRBD1 (6 bases). The CDR3 totals 17 residues. CDR1 and CDR2 (germline): MNHEY, SMNVEV (reference sequence). The ends were cut back, 7 bases at V and 0 bases at J, with 19 bases in the middle. CDR3 nucleotide sequence: TGTGCCAGCACTCCTTTGGGGGGGGGCTATAGCAATCAGCCCCAGCATTTT. Amino acid sequence: CASTPLGGGYSNQPQHF.

This clone was counted only a few times. The rearrangement links TRBV4-2 to TRBJ2-1, with TRBD2 matching over 10 bases. V lost 0 bases and J lost 5; bases outside the gene matches: 10. The CDR3 runs 18 residues. Germline CDR1 and CDR2: LGHNA and YNFKEQ. The CDR3 region is CASSQEGLAGGLNNEQFF. The DNA for the CDR3 is TGTGCCAGCAGCCAAGAGGGATTAGCGGGGGGCCTTAACAATGAGCAGTTCTTC.